Presented here are 27 T cell receptor beta chains from one specimen sequenced in a study of CD8+CD57+ T cells in acquired aplastic anemia. Whoever was chosen for sequencing had shown CD8+CD57+ cell expansion by flow cytometry. Both TCR beta VDJ combination and CDR3 sequence profiling were carried out. Genomic DNA was the template for this profiling. MiXCR was run by TCRdb on the reads, yielding one entry per CDR3 protein. This sample has tens of thousands of distinct CDR3 sequences, with 70% found just once. Input material: sorted CD4+, CD8+, or CD8+CD57+ T cells (not recorded which) from PBMCs. The receptors were gathered from a human donor with aplastic anemia.

This clonotype appeared a few times. V usage is TRBV6-1 and J usage is TRBJ2-1; tentatively, D is TRBD1 or TRBD2 (6 bases each). V was cut by 6 bases and J by 1 base, with 16 bases left in between. This CDR3 region has 16 residues. Germline V CDR1 and CDR2: MNHNS, SASEGT. Here the CDR3 DNA reads TGTGCCAGCAGCCACGAGGGGGGCGGTTCCTACAATGAGCAGTTCTTC. Its protein is CASSHEGGGSYNEQFF.

The chain couples TRBV29-1 to TRBJ2-3; no reliable D call. Deletions cut 4 bases from V and 6 bases from J, with 14 bases between. This CDR3 has 13 amino acids. Germline V CDR1 and CDR2: SQVTM, ANQGSEA. The CDR3 here is CSVGPTRMDTQYF. CDR3 nucleotides: TGCAGCGTTGGCCCAACCCGAATGGATACGCAGTATTTT.

V usage is TRBV5-1 and J usage is TRBJ1-2; the D is unclear. The V end was cut by 4 bases, the J end by 5 bases, with 15 bases between. CDR3 length: 14 amino acids. Germline V CDR1 and CDR2: SGHRS, YFSETQ. The CDR3 sequence: CASSHDVGSYGYTF. The CDR3 region has the DNA TGCGCCAGCAGCCACGACGTGGGAAGTTATGGCTACACCTTC.

The chain links TRBV25-1 to TRBJ2-1; D assignment may be TRBD1 or TRBD2 (6 bases each). The CDR3 loop spans 16 amino acids. Germline CDR1 MGHDK, CDR2 SYGVNS. V was pared by 3 bases and J by 7 bases, with 19 bases between. The CDR3 DNA is TGTGCCAGCAGTGACCCGCGACAAGGAGGGGGGAATGAGCAGTTCTTC. It specifies CASSDPRQGGGNEQFF.

The V call is TRBV5-1, the J call TRBJ2-5, with 7 positions matching TRBD1. The CDR3 extends over 15 amino acids. The J segment lost 2 bases and the V segment lost 2 bases, leaving 6 bases of the junction unmatched. Germline CDR1 reads SGHRS; CDR2 reads YFSETQ. The chain's CDR3 is CASSLQPGQQETQYF. Here the CDR3 DNA reads TGCGCCAGCAGCTTACAACCGGGACAGCAAGAGACCCAGTACTTC.

V gene TRBV24-1 combines with J gene TRBJ2-3; 8 bases match TRBD1. The CDR3 is 16 amino acids. Trimming removed 4 bases from V and 2 bases from J; junction bases left unmatched: 7. The germline CDR1 and CDR2 sequences are KGHDR and SFDVKD. This CDR3 is CATSERGTGNTDTQYF. CDR3 DNA sequence: TGTGCCACCAGTGAAAGGGGGACAGGAAACACAGATACGCAGTATTTT.

The CDR3 reads CSARGWGDYEQYF. DNA for the CDR3: TGCAGTGCTAGAGGTTGGGGGGATTACGAGCAGTACTTC. The chain carries TRBV20-1 and TRBJ2-7; perhaps TRBD2 as D (6 bases). Per germline, CDR1 DFQATT and CDR2 SNEGSKA (reference sequence). The V end lost 1 base, the J end lost 4 bases, and 11 bases lay between the germline ends. The CDR3 covers 13 residues.

The chain has TRBV29-1 and TRBJ2-1; D may match TRBD1 or TRBD2 (5 bases each). The V gene's germline CDR1 is SQVTM and CDR2 ANQGSEA. Trimming removed 6 bases at V and 1 base at J, with 13 bases between. This CDR3 is built from 14 residues. CDR3 amino acids: CSVAGGESYNEQFF. The DNA for the CDR3 is TGCAGCGTCGCTGGGGGAGAATCCTACAATGAGCAGTTCTTC.

The chain has TRBV27 and TRBJ1-2; D unclear. V was trimmed by 4 bases and J by 6 bases, leaving 21 bases between them. There are 16 residues in the CDR3. The germline gives CDR1 MNHEY, CDR2 SMNVEV (reference sequence). CDR3 DNA: TGTGCCAGCAGTTCCCCACGCACAACGTTAAGCGATGGCTACACCTTC. Amino acid sequence: CASSSPRTTLSDGYTF.

The rearrangement uses TRBV29-1 and TRBJ2-2; D gene ambiguous. V was shortened by 4 bases and J by 4 bases, with 4 bases between the two germline ends. CDR3 length: 11 residues. From germline, CDR1 is SQVTM and CDR2 ANQGSEA. The CDR3 nucleotides read TGCAGCGTTGCGATCACCGGGGAGCTGTTTTTT. The encoded protein is CSVAITGELFF.

This rearrangement joins TRBV2 to TRBJ2-7; D not resolved. With 0 bases removed from V and 9 bases from J, the gap between germline ends came to 6 bases. CDR1 is SNHLY, CDR2 FYNNEI, per germline. The CDR3 runs to 11 residues. The chain's CDR3 is CASSEAFAQYF. The DNA of the CDR3 is TGTGCCAGCAGTGAAGCCTTCGCGCAGTACTTC.

The chain is built from TRBV11-2 and TRBJ2-3; 11 positions match TRBD1. Germline V gene sequence: CDR1 SGHAT, CDR2 FQNNGV. This CDR3 is built from 17 residues. With 5 bases clipped from V and 5 bases from J, the junction kept 12 bases outside the gene matches. The DNA of the CDR3 is TGTGCCAGCAGCATCTCCGGACAGGGGGCGCGAAGAGATACGCAGTATTTT. This sequence encodes CASSISGQGARRDTQYF.

The chain carries TRBV24-1 and TRBJ1-5; D ambiguous. V shed 1 base and J shed 12 bases, with 9 bases lying between them. The CDR3 has 12 residues. Germline-derived CDR1 and CDR2 are KGHDR and SFDVKD. CDR3 sequence (DNA): TGTGCCACCAGTGATTTCGGTTCCGACCAGCATTTT. This gives the protein CATSDFGSDQHF.

This clonotype came up a few times. V and J are TRBV7-8 and TRBJ1-1; D is unclear. CDR3 length: 11 residues. Germline CDR1 is SGHVS and CDR2 is FQNEAQ. Trimming took 6 bases from V and 1 from J, leaving 3 bases between them. CDR3 protein: CASRQNTEAFF. Written as DNA, the CDR3 is TGTGCCAGCAGACAGAACACTGAAGCTTTCTTT.

The rearrangement links TRBV2 to TRBJ2-2, with a weak D call TRBD1 (6 bases). The CDR3 has 14 residues. Germline CDR1 SNHLY, CDR2 FYNNEI. V shed 4 bases and J shed 5 bases, with 11 bases lying between them. CDR3 protein: CASSAGTTTGELFF. In DNA, the CDR3 is TGTGCCAGCAGTGCTGGGACAACAACCGGGGAGCTGTTTTTT.

Many counts were recorded for this clonotype. The chain employs TRBV19 and TRBJ2-3, with TRBD2 matching over 9 bases. The CDR3 contains 14 residues. V was clipped by 7 bases and J by 6 bases; unmatched bases: 8. Germline V lookup: CDR1 LNHDA, CDR2 SQIVND (reference sequence). The DNA for the CDR3 is TGTGCCAGTATCGACAGCGGGGGGCAGGATACGCAGTATTTT. This encodes CASIDSGGQDTQYF.

A few counts support this clonotype. J is TRBJ1-5 and V is TRBV15; D unclear. Germline loops: CDR1 LNHNV, CDR2 YYDKDF (reference sequence). CDR3 length equals 16 residues. Trimming removed 1 base from V and 0 bases from J, with 10 bases in between. CDR3 coding DNA: TGTGCCACCAGCAGAGGACAATCCGTTAGCAATCAGCCCCAGCATTTT. Translation: CATSRGQSVSNQPQHF.

The rearrangement uses TRBV10-3 and TRBJ1-4, with a possible D match to TRBD1 (5 bases). Germline assignment: CDR1 ENHRY and CDR2 SYGVKD. This CDR3 spans 12 amino acids. Between the trimmed V and J ends, which lost 5 bases and 8 bases, there was a span of 9 bases. For the CDR3, the DNA is TGTGCCATCAGTAAACAGGAAGAAAAACTGTTTTTT. Protein sequence: CAISKQEEKLFF.

The chain employs TRBV5-4 and TRBJ1-2; D remains unclear. V shed 4 bases and J shed 1 base, with 11 bases lying between them. Germline loops: CDR1 SGHNT, CDR2 YYREEE (reference sequence). This CDR3 region has 14 residues. The CDR3 DNA reads as TGTGCCAGCAGCCCCGGGTGGGATAACTATGGCTACACCTTC. Protein sequence: CASSPGWDNYGYTF.

Regarding this clonotype: A read error is likely, as this CDR3 ends without the conserved phenylalanine or tryptophan. The V call is TRBV7-9, the J call TRBJ2-2; 7 bases are shared with TRBD1. J was trimmed by 10 bases and V by 5 bases; bases with no gene match: 7. The CDR3 covers 13 residues. Germline loops: CDR1 SEHNR, CDR2 FQNEAQ (reference sequence). The CDR3 coding sequence is TGTGCCAGCAGCGGTGACAGGGTGGAGGAGCTGTTTCTT. This translates into CASSGDRVEELFL.

The rearrangement uses TRBV9 and TRBJ2-2, with D unclear. The CDR3 runs to 13 residues. With 0 bases removed from V and 6 bases from J, the gap between germline ends came to 6 bases. Germline CDR1 and CDR2: SGDLS and YYNGEE. The CDR3 coding sequence is TGTGCCAGCAGCGTAGAGTACGCCGGGGAGCTGTTTTTT. Its translation is CASSVEYAGELFF.

This clonotype was detected once. This chain joins TRBV20-1 and TRBJ1-2, with 7 positions matching TRBD1. The CDR3 is made up of 13 amino acids. V was clipped by 3 bases and J by 7 bases; unmatched bases: 8. CDR1 DFQATT and CDR2 SNEGSKA come from the germline V gene (reference sequence). CDR3 region: CSASSAGGGGYTF. The DNA of the CDR3 is TGCAGTGCTAGTAGCGCAGGGGGAGGTGGCTACACCTTC.

The chain couples TRBV27 to TRBJ2-5; D remains unclear. The germline V and J ends were trimmed by 5 bases and 1 base, with 11 bases remaining between them. CDR1 is MNHEY, CDR2 SMNVEV, per germline (reference sequence). This CDR3 has 14 residues. The CDR3 bases are TGTGCCAGCAGTGGCCCTCCAAGCCAAGAGACCCAGTACTTC. Translating gives CASSGPPSQETQYF.

The chain is built from TRBV19 and TRBJ1-6; TRBD1 agrees at 7 bases. The CDR3 covers 14 residues. J was trimmed by 10 bases and V by 7 bases; bases with no gene match: 10. Germline V gives CDR1 LNHDA, CDR2 SQIVND (reference sequence). The CDR3 region has the DNA TGTGCCAGTAACCAGCCAGGGGGGGGATCACCCCTCCACTTT. Translation: CASNQPGGGSPLHF.

V and J are TRBV20-1 and TRBJ2-3; TRBD2 aligns across 14 bases. V trimming: 8 bases; J trimming: 5 bases; junction bases outside the gene matches: 12. Germline CDR1 is DFQATT and CDR2 is SNEGSKA (reference sequence). The CDR3 has 16 residues. CDR3: CSPTSGRALAGDTQYF. CDR3 nucleotide sequence: TGCAGTCCGACTAGCGGGAGGGCCTTGGCTGGAGATACGCAGTATTTT.

The chain uses TRBV10-3 and TRBJ2-7; D remains ambiguous. The V end lost 3 bases, the J end lost 7 bases, and 10 bases lay between the germline ends. Germline V lookup: CDR1 ENHRY, CDR2 SYGVKD. CDR3 length equals 12 residues. The CDR3 DNA follows: TGTGCCATCAGTGACTCGATAGGGGAGCAGTACTTC. Protein sequence: CAISDSIGEQYF.

J is TRBJ1-6 and V is TRBV19; D unclear. V lost 11 bases and J lost 2, with 16 bases in between. CDR3 size: 15 residues. Germline-derived CDR1 and CDR2 are LNHDA and SQIVND (reference sequence). DNA of the CDR3: TGTGCCGCGGGGAGGAATAAAGCCTATAATTCACCCCTCCACTTT. It yields the protein CAAGRNKAYNSPLHF.